The 32 T cell receptor beta chains listed next were all sequenced from one sample in a study of cytomegalovirus exposure and HLA in healthy donors. Use of 60 Vbeta and 13 Jbeta primers characterized the PCR. The data were produced by immunoSEQ multiplex PCR, yet TCRdb's version contains in-frame clones alone and is incomplete. The top ten hold about 11% of the sample, which has 150,000 to 200,000 clones, roughly 73% seen once. The specimen was PBMCs. The receptors stem from a man in his late teens or twenties in good health and CMV-seropositive.

The gene calls are TRBV5-1 and TRBJ2-7; D possibly corresponds to TRBD1 (6 bases). The CDR3 consists of 14 residues. Trimming took off 0 bases at V and 6 bases at J, with 13 bases between the two ends. Germline V gene sequence: CDR1 SGHRS, CDR2 YFSETQ. The CDR3 sequence is CASSLEGRGGEQYF. The CDR3 nucleotides are TGCGCCAGCAGCTTGGAAGGCAGGGGCGGCGAGCAGTACTTC.

This sequence joins TRBV5-1 and TRBJ2-7; 8 nucleotides align to TRBD2. The CDR3 contains 14 residues. J gave up 2 bases and V 6 bases, and 7 bases lay outside the gene matches. Germline V CDR1 and CDR2: SGHRS, YFSETQ. The CDR3 is CASTPGRAPYEQYF. CDR3 nucleotide sequence: TGCGCCAGCACCCCCGGGAGGGCCCCCTACGAGCAGTACTTC.

The chain couples TRBV4-1 to TRBJ1-4, with a possible D match to TRBD1 (5 bases). CDR1 and CDR2 from the germline V gene are MGHRA and YSYEKL. CDR3 size: 16 residues. Trimming shortened V by 8 bases and J by 14 bases, and 30 bases separated the two germline ends. The DNA for the CDR3 is TGCGCCAGCGCTCCTGAGGGACTCCGGGCCCCTCTCAAGCTGTTTTTT. Its translation: CASAPEGLRAPLKLFF.

V is TRBV25-1 and J is TRBJ2-7, with TRBD2 matching over 10 bases. The germline gives CDR1 MGHDK, CDR2 SYGVNS. The CDR3 extends over 15 amino acids. The J segment lost 2 bases and the V segment lost 4 bases, leaving 5 bases of the junction unmatched. CDR3 sequence reads: CASSVQREGPYEQYF. The CDR3 coding sequence is TGTGCCAGCAGTGTCCAGCGGGAGGGCCCCTACGAGCAGTACTTC.

This clone was counted only a few times. CDR3 nucleotide sequence: TGTGCCAGCAGTCCCTTAGAGGGCGCGGGCACCTTC. Translation gives CASSPLEGAGTF. This rearrangement joins TRBV28 to TRBJ1-2; D is unclear. The CDR3 contains 12 residues. Germline values: CDR1 MDHEN, CDR2 SYDVKM. V dropped 5 bases and J dropped 13 bases, with 17 bases sitting between them.

The CDR3 here is CASSLVGRLSTDTQYF. CDR3 DNA sequence: TGTGCCAGCAGTTTAGTTGGGAGACTGTCGACAGATACGCAGTATTTT. V is TRBV28 and J is TRBJ2-3; perhaps TRBD2 as D (5 bases). Per the germline V gene, CDR1 is MDHEN and CDR2 is SYDVKM. V was shortened by 2 bases and J by 3 bases, with 15 bases between the two germline ends. The CDR3 consists of 16 residues.

J is TRBJ2-2 and V is TRBV10-1; 9 bases map to TRBD2. The CDR3 is made up of 14 amino acids. Germline V gives CDR1 WNHNN, CDR2 SYGVQD (reference sequence). V lost 8 bases and J lost 2; bases outside the gene matches: 3. The CDR3 reads CASRLAENTGELFF. The DNA of the CDR3 is TGCGCCAGCCGACTAGCGGAAAACACCGGGGAGCTGTTTTTT.

V is TRBV7-6 and J is TRBJ1-1; TRBD1 matches 7 bases. V trimming: 5 bases; J trimming: 4 bases; junction bases outside the gene matches: 7. This CDR3 is built from 14 residues. CDR1 and CDR2 (germline): SGHVS, FNYEAQ. The CDR3 region is CASSLTPGGTEAFF. CDR3 bases: TGTGCCAGCAGCCTTACACCAGGGGGCACTGAAGCTTTCTTT.

This chain connects TRBV6-5 to TRBJ2-7; TRBD2 aligns across 12 bases. The CDR3 length is 15 residues. J lost 5 bases, V lost 0 bases, and 2 bases had no gene match. Germline loops: CDR1 MNHEY, CDR2 SVGAGI. CDR3 protein: CASSYSTSGSDEQYF. The CDR3 DNA is TGTGCCAGCAGTTACTCGACTAGCGGGAGCGACGAGCAGTACTTC.

The rearrangement joins TRBV14 to TRBJ2-7; D is unresolved. This CDR3 is built from 14 residues. CDR1 is SGHDN, CDR2 FVKESK, per germline. Trimming removed 0 bases at V and 4 bases at J, with 10 bases between. In DNA form, the CDR3 reads TGTGCCAGCAGCCAAGAAGCTTTTGGTTACGAGCAGTACTTC. This encodes CASSQEAFGYEQYF. Full variable domain (outside the CDR3, taken from reference TRBV14 and TRBJ2-7): EAGVTQFPSHSVIEKGQTVTLRCDPISGHDNLYWYRRVMGKEIKFLLHFVKESKQDESGMPNNRFLAERTGGTYSTLKVQPAELEDSGVYFCASSQEAFGYEQYFGPGTRLTVT.

The chain joins TRBV4-2 to TRBJ2-7; D may be TRBD2 (6 bases). Trimming shortened V by 0 bases and J by 1 base, and 10 bases separated the two germline ends. The CDR3 loop spans 15 amino acids. From germline, CDR1 is LGHNA and CDR2 YNFKEQ. The CDR3 sequence is CASSQDPAGSYEQYF. The CDR3 DNA follows: TGTGCCAGCAGCCAAGATCCAGCGGGTTCCTACGAGCAGTACTTC.

The J gene is TRBJ2-1, the V gene TRBV20-1; weak D call: TRBD2 (6 bases). The CDR3 sequence is 11 residues long. The V end was cut by 6 bases, the J end by 10 bases, with 13 bases between. CDR1 and CDR2 (germline): DFQATT, SNEGSKA (reference sequence). CDR3 in amino acids: CSALGSGEQFF. Here the CDR3 DNA reads TGCAGTGCATTAGGTAGCGGAGAGCAGTTCTTC.

This clone was recorded a few times. CDR3 coding DNA: TGTGCCAGCAGCCTTTCCGGGCCCCAGCATTTT. Residues: CASSLSGPQHF. The chain is built from TRBV2 and TRBJ1-5; D not resolved. V lost 6 bases and J lost 9, with 9 bases in between. The germline V gene has CDR1 SNHLY and CDR2 FYNNEI. The CDR3 has 11 residues.

The chain joins TRBV7-2 to TRBJ2-5; 9 bases line up with TRBD1. Per the germline V gene, CDR1 is SGHTA and CDR2 is FQGNSA. The CDR3 is 15 residues long. V shed 5 bases, J shed 5 bases, and the junction held 9 bases outside the gene matches. The CDR3, as DNA: TGTGCCAGCAGCGCAGGACAGGGGAGGAGGGAGACCCAGTACTTC. Translated, it gives CASSAGQGRRETQYF.

This clone came up a few times. The genes are TRBV5-6 and TRBJ2-7; D remains ambiguous. CDR1 and CDR2 (germline): SGHDT, YYEEEE. V lost 4 bases and J 2 bases, leaving 13 bases between the germline ends. This CDR3 is 14 amino acids long. CDR3 protein: CASSLTTSTYEQYF. The CDR3, as DNA: TGTGCCAGCAGCCTAACGACTTCGACCTACGAGCAGTACTTC.

This clone occurred once. V is TRBV2 and J is TRBJ2-5, with a tentative D call TRBD2 (6 bases). Germline CDR1 is SNHLY and CDR2 is FYNNEI. V dropped 8 bases and J dropped 6 bases, with 13 bases sitting between them. The CDR3 runs to 12 residues. CDR3 region: CASVGGGKTQYF. DNA of the CDR3: TGTGCCAGCGTTGGTGGGGGGAAGACCCAGTACTTC.

This rearrangement joins TRBV5-6 to TRBJ2-6, with 7 nucleotides matching TRBD1. The CDR3 runs 18 residues. V shed 5 bases, J shed 0 bases, and the junction held 11 bases outside the gene matches. Germline lookup yields CDR1 SGHDT and CDR2 YYEEEE. Here the CDR3 reads CASRQRTGVISGANVLTF. Written as DNA, the CDR3 is TGTGCCAGCAGACAAAGGACAGGTGTTATCTCTGGGGCCAACGTCCTGACTTTC.

The chain combines TRBV19 with TRBJ1-5, with 10 bases matching TRBD1. There are 16 residues in the CDR3. Germline CDR1 reads LNHDA; CDR2 reads SQIVND (reference sequence). J lost 0 bases, V lost 5 bases, and 4 bases had no gene match. The CDR3 sequence is CASSRTGGYSNQPQHF. The CDR3, as DNA: TGTGCCAGTAGTCGGACAGGGGGATATAGCAATCAGCCCCAGCATTTT.

V gene TRBV2 combines with J gene TRBJ2-1, with D perhaps matching TRBD1 (6 bases). Trimming left V 5 bases short and J 8 bases short, with 16 bases between. The CDR3 is made up of 14 amino acids. Germline V lookup: CDR1 SNHLY, CDR2 FYNNEI. CDR3 amino acids: CASSFGTSLDEQFF. In nucleotides, the CDR3 is TGTGCCAGCAGTTTCGGGACATCCCTAGATGAGCAGTTCTTC.

The gene calls are TRBV19 and TRBJ2-6, with D possibly TRBD1 on 6 matching bases. Trimming took 10 bases from V and 1 from J, leaving 23 bases between them. Germline assignment: CDR1 LNHDA and CDR2 SQIVND (reference sequence). The length of the CDR3 is 18 residues. CDR3 sequence (DNA): TGTGCCACCCAGGGGATAGACAGGCCGAGTTCTGGGGCCAACGTCCTGACTTTC. Protein sequence: CATQGIDRPSSGANVLTF.

This clone appeared a single time. The chain links TRBV6-5 to TRBJ2-7, with a possible D match to TRBD2 (5 bases). V gave up 7 bases and J gave up 7 bases, with 17 bases separating them. This CDR3 contains 13 residues. Germline V gene lookup returns CDR1 MNHEY and CDR2 SVGAGI. CDR3 residues: CASTNRGYDEQYF. The CDR3 DNA follows: TGTGCCAGCACTAATAGAGGGTACGATGAGCAGTACTTC.

The V call is TRBV5-5, the J call TRBJ2-7, with 7 bases that match TRBD1. The germline gives CDR1 SGHKS, CDR2 YYEKEE (reference sequence). The length of the CDR3 is 14 residues. V lost 4 bases and J lost 7; bases outside the gene matches: 11. The CDR3 protein is CASSPLTGSTEQYF. CDR3 nucleotide sequence: TGTGCCAGCAGCCCCTTGACAGGGTCCACAGAGCAGTACTTC.

The J gene is TRBJ2-7, the V gene TRBV28, with 10 bases lining up with TRBD2. The CDR3 contains 14 residues. The trim removed 1 base at V and 7 bases at J, leaving 4 bases unmatched. Germline CDR1 and CDR2: MDHEN and SYDVKM. CDR3 protein: CASSLFTSGKEQYF. Written as DNA, the CDR3 is TGTGCCAGCAGTTTATTTACTAGCGGGAAGGAGCAGTACTTC.

The rearrangement links TRBV6-4 to TRBJ2-7; maybe TRBD1 (5 bases). The CDR3 extends over 15 amino acids. V was cut by 6 bases and J by 5 bases, with 20 bases left in between. The V gene's germline CDR1 is MRHNA and CDR2 SNTAGT. This CDR3 is CASRGKRDSPDEQYF. The CDR3 bases are TGTGCCAGCAGGGGAAAAAGAGACAGCCCAGACGAGCAGTACTTC.

This rearrangement joins TRBV15 to TRBJ2-1, with 12 bases matching TRBD2. The germline gives CDR1 LNHNV, CDR2 YYDKDF (reference sequence). J was trimmed by 0 bases and V by 4 bases; bases with no gene match: 7. There are 18 residues in the CDR3. The DNA for the CDR3 is TGTGCCACCAGCAAGAGGCTAGCGGGAGGGACCTCCTACAATGAGCAGTTCTTC. Translating it yields CATSKRLAGGTSYNEQFF.

V gene TRBV19 combines with J gene TRBJ2-3; TRBD2 matches at 10 bases. CDR3 length: 15 residues. Trimming cost V 5 bases and J 4 bases; bases outside gene matches: 6. CDR1 and CDR2 (germline): LNHDA, SQIVND (reference sequence). CDR3 residues: CASSGGLAVADTQYF. In DNA, the CDR3 is TGTGCCAGTAGTGGAGGACTAGCGGTTGCAGATACGCAGTATTTT.

The chain combines TRBV19 with TRBJ2-1, with 10 bases identical to TRBD2. Germline V gives CDR1 LNHDA, CDR2 SQIVND (reference sequence). The trim removed 3 bases at V and 9 bases at J, leaving 8 bases unmatched. The CDR3 runs 15 residues. CDR3 sequence reads: CASSIASGSFFEQFF. The CDR3 region has the DNA TGTGCCAGTAGTATTGCTAGCGGGAGTTTTTTTGAGCAGTTCTTC.

The count of this clone is one. The CDR3 coding sequence is TGTGCCAGCAGCAAAGCGCTTTGGGGGGGCCGACAGTACAAAGCACCTGAAGCTTTCTTT. It yields the protein CASSKALWGGRQYKAPEAFF. The genes are TRBV21-1 and TRBJ1-1. TRBV21-1 is assigned pseudogene status. This CDR3 region has 20 residues.

The V gene is TRBV18, the J gene TRBJ2-3, with D maybe TRBD1 (5 bases). The germline gives CDR1 KGHSH, CDR2 LQKENI. CDR3 size: 15 residues. The germline V and J ends were trimmed by 3 bases and 1 base, with 11 bases remaining between them. CDR3 bases: TGTGCCAGCTCACCTTACGAAGGGGGCACAGATACGCAGTATTTT. This encodes CASSPYEGGTDTQYF.

With respect to this clone: A read error may account for a junction end that differs from germline. The chain uses TRBV7-7 and TRBJ2-1, with D perhaps matching TRBD2 (5 bases). The germline V gene encodes CDR1 SSHAT and CDR2 FNYEAQ (reference sequence). CDR3 length: 14 residues. In DNA form, the CDR3 reads TGTGCTAGCAGCTTAGCAGCGGAAGACAATGAGCAGTTCTTC. Amino acids: CASSLAAEDNEQFF.

This clone showed up just once. The rearrangement links TRBV29-1 to TRBJ2-7; tentatively, D is TRBD2 (5 bases). The CDR3 extends over 11 amino acids. Germline V gene sequence: CDR1 SQVTM, CDR2 ANQGSEA. V lost 4 bases and J 7 bases, leaving 11 bases between the germline ends. The CDR3: CSVADSGEQYF. For the CDR3, the DNA is TGCAGCGTTGCCGACTCGGGGGAGCAGTACTTC.

The V and J genes are TRBV6-5 and TRBJ2-1; TRBD1 matches 10 bases. The germline V gene encodes CDR1 MNHEY and CDR2 SVGAGI. V trimming: 3 bases; J trimming: 9 bases; junction bases outside the gene matches: 8. CDR3 length equals 15 residues. CDR3 region: CASSYEGTGVCEQFF. Written as DNA, the CDR3 is TGTGCCAGCAGTTATGAAGGGACAGGGGTGTGTGAGCAGTTCTTC.